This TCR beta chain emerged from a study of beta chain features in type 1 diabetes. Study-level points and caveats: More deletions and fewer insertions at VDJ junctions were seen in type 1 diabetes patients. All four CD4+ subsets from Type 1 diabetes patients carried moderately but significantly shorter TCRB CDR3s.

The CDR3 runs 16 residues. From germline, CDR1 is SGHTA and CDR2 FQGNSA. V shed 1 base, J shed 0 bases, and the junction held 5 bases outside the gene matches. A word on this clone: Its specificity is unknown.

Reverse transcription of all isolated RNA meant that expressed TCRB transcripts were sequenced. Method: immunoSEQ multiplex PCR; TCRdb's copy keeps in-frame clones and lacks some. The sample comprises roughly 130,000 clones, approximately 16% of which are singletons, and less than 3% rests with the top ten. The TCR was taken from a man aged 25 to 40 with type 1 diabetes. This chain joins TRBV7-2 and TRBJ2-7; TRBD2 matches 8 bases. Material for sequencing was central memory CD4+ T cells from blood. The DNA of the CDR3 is TGTGCCAGCAGCTTAGATTGGCGGGGGGCCTCCTACGAGCAGTACTTC. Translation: CASSLDWRGASYEQYF. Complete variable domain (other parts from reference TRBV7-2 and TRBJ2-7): GAGVSQSPSNKVTEKGKDVELRCDPISGHTALYWYRQSLGQGLEFLIYFQGNSAPDKSGLPSDRFSAERTGGSVSTLTIQRTQQEDSAVYLCASSLDWRGASYEQYFGPGTRLTVT.